This entry describes one T cell receptor beta chain. This record comes from a study of control samples from healthy donors and cancer patients. Germline assignment: CDR1 MDHEN and CDR2 SYDVKM. Deletions cut 6 bases from V and 4 bases from J, with 13 bases between. The CDR3 is 14 amino acids. Generated by immunoSEQ multiplex PCR, the TCRdb table keeps only in-frame clones and is missing some. The repertoire holds some 150,000 clones, with around 94% as singletons. Sequenced sample: PBMCs. The receptor's source is a man aged 60-69 years with colorectal cancer. The rearrangement joins TRBV28 to TRBJ1-3; possible D gene TRBD1, 5 bases. Written as DNA, the CDR3 is TGTGCCAGCAGGGCCGGGGGGTCCGGAAACACCATATATTTT. Amino acid sequence: CASRAGGSGNTIYF.